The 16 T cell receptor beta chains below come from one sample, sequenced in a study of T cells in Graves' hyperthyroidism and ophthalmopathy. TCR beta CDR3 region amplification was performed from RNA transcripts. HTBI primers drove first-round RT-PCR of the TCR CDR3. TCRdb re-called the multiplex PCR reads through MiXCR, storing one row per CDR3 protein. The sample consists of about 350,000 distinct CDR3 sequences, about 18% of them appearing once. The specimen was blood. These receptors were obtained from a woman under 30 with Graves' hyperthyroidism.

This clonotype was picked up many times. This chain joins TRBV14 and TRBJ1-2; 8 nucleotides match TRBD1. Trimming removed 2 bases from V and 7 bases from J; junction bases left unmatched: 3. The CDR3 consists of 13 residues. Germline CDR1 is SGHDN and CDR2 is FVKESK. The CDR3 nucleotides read TGTGCCAGCAGCCAACAGGGGGCCGTTGGCTACACCTTC. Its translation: CASSQQGAVGYTF. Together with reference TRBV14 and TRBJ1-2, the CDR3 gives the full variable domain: EAGVTQFPSHSVIEKGQTVTLRCDPISGHDNLYWYRRVMGKEIKFLLHFVKESKQDESGMPNNRFLAERTGGTYSTLKVQPAELEDSGVYFCASSQQGAVGYTFGSGTRLTVV.

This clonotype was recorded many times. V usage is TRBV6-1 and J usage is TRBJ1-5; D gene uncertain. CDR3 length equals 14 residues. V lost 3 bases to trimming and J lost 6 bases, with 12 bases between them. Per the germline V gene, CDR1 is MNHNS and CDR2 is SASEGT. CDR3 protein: CASSDYTNVQPQHF. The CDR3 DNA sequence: TGTGCCAGCAGTGACTACACCAACGTTCAGCCCCAGCATTTT.

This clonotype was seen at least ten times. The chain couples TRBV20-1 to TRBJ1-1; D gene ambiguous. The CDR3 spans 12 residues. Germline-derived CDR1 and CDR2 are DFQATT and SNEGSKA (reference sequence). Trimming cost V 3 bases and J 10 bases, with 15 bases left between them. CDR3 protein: CSASNPGRGAFF. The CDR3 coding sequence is TGCAGTGCTAGTAACCCGGGCAGAGGAGCTTTCTTT.

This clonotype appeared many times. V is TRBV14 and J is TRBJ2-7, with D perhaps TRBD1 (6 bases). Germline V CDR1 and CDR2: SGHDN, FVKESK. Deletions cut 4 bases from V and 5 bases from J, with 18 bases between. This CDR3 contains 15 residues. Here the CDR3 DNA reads TGTGCCAGCAGCCCCTTCCCCGAAGGGGGAGACGAGCAGTACTTC. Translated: CASSPFPEGGDEQYF. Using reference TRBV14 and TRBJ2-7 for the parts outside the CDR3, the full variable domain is EAGVTQFPSHSVIEKGQTVTLRCDPISGHDNLYWYRRVMGKEIKFLLHFVKESKQDESGMPNNRFLAERTGGTYSTLKVQPAELEDSGVYFCASSPFPEGGDEQYFGPGTRLTVT.

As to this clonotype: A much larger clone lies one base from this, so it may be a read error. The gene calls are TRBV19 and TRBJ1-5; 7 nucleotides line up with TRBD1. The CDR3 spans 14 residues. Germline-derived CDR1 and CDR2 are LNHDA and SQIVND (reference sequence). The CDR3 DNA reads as TGTGCCACTAGTAGGCGACAGGGAAATCAGCCCCAGCATTTT. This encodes CATSRRQGNQPQHF. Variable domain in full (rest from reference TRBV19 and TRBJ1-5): DGGITQSPKYLFRKEGQNVTLSCEQNLNHDAMYWYRQDPGQGLRLIYYSQIVNDFQKGDIAEGYSVSREKKESFPLTVTSAQKNPTAFYLCATSRRQGNQPQHFGDGTRLSIL.

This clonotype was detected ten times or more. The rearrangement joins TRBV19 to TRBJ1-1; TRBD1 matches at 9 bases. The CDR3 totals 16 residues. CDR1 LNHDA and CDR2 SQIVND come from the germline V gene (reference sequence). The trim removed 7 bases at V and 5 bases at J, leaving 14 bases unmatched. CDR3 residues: CASNPGTGLLLTEAFF. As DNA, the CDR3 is TGTGCCAGTAACCCCGGGACAGGGCTTTTACTGACTGAAGCTTTCTTT. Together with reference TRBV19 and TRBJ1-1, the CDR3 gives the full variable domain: DGGITQSPKYLFRKEGQNVTLSCEQNLNHDAMYWYRQDPGQGLRLIYYSQIVNDFQKGDIAEGYSVSREKKESFPLTVTSAQKNPTAFYLCASNPGTGLLLTEAFFGQGTRLTVV.

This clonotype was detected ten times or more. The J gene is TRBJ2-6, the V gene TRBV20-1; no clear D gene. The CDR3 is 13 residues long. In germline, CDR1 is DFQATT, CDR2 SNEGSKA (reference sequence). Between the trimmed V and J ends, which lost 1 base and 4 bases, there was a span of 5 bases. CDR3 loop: CSARVQGANVLTF. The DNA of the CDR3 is TGCAGTGCTAGAGTTCAGGGGGCCAACGTCCTGACTTTC.

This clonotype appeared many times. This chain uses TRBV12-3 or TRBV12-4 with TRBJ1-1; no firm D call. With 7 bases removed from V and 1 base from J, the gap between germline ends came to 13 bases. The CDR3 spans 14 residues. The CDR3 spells CASTQRLPNTEAFF. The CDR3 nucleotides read TGTGCCAGCACTCAGAGGCTCCCGAACACTGAAGCTTTCTTT.

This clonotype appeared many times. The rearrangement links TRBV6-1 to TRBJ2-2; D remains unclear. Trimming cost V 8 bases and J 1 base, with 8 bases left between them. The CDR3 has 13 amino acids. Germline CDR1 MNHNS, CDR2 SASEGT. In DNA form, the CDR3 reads TGTGCCAGCCTCCCGTGGAACACCGGGGAGCTGTTTTTT. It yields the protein CASLPWNTGELFF.

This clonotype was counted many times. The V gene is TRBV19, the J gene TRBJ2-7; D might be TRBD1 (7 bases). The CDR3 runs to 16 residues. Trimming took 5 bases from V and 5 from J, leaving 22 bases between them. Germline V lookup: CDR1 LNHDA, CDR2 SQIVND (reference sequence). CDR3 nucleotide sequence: TGTGCCAGTAGTGGGACTCTAAGGGGGCGCAATCACGAGCAGTACTTC. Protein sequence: CASSGTLRGRNHEQYF. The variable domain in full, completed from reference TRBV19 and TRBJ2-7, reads DGGITQSPKYLFRKEGQNVTLSCEQNLNHDAMYWYRQDPGQGLRLIYYSQIVNDFQKGDIAEGYSVSREKKESFPLTVTSAQKNPTAFYLCASSGTLRGRNHEQYFGPGTRLTVT.

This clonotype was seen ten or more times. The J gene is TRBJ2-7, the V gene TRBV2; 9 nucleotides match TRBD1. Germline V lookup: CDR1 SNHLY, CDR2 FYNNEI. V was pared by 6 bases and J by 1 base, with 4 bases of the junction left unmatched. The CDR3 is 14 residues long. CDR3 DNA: TGTGCCAGCAGGAGGGACAGGGAGTCCTACGAGCAGTACTTC. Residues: CASRRDRESYEQYF.

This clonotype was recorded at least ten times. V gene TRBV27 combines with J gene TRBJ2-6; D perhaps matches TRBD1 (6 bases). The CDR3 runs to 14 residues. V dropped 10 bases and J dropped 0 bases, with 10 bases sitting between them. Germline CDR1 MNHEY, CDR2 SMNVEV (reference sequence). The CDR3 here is CATPGVSGANVLTF. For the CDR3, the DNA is TGTGCCACCCCAGGGGTCTCTGGGGCCAACGTCCTGACTTTC. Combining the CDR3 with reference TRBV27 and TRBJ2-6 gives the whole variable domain EAQVTQNPRYLITVTGKKLTVTCSQNMNHEYMSWYRQDPGLGLRQIYYSMNVEVTDKGDVPEGYKVSRKEKRNFPLILESPSPNQTSLYFCATPGVSGANVLTFGAGSRLTVL.

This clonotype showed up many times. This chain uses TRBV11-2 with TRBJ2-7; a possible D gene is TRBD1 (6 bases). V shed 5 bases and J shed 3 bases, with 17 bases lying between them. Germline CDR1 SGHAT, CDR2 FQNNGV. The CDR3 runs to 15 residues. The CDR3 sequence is CASSAGAWIDYEQYF. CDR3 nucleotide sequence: TGTGCCAGCAGCGCAGGGGCGTGGATTGACTACGAGCAGTACTTC.

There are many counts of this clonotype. The CDR3, as DNA: TGTGCCAGTCTCAAATCTGGGGCCAACGTCCTGACTTTC. Amino acids: CASLKSGANVLTF. The chain joins TRBV6-1 to TRBJ2-6; D remains unclear. The germline gives CDR1 MNHNS, CDR2 SASEGT. The CDR3 has 13 amino acids. With 9 bases removed from V and 1 base from J, the gap between germline ends came to 7 bases.

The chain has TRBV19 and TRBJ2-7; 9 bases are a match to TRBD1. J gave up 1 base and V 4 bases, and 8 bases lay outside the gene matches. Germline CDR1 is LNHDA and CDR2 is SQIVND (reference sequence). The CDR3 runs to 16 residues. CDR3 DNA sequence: TGTGCCAGTAGTAGAGACGCCGGGACAGGGTCCTACGAGCAGTACTTC. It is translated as CASSRDAGTGSYEQYF.

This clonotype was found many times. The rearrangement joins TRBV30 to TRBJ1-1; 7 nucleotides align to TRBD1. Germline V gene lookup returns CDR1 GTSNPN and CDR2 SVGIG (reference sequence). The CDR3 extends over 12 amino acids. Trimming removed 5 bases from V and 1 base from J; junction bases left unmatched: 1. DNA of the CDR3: TGTGCCTGGGACAGGGCGAACACTGAAGCTTTCTTT. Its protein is CAWDRANTEAFF. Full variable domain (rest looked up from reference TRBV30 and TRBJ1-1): SQTIHQWPATLVQPVGSPLSLECTVEGTSNPNLYWYRQAAGRGLQLLFYSVGIGQISSEVPQNLSASRPQDRQFILSSKKLLLSDSGFYLCAWDRANTEAFFGQGTRLTVV.